This T cell receptor beta chain was sequenced for a study of shared clonotypes between healthy human individuals (dated by TCRdb to about 2020). Notes on the research overall: The cohort included a few men and a couple of women between 18 and 49 years of age. Leukapheresis yielded between about 0.9 and 8.9 billion PBMCs per donor. Different laboratories and diverse techniques were used to prepare libraries and sequence TCR repertoires, to increase sequencing depth and limit assay-specific biases. To estimate repertoire size and how much clonotype sharing occurs between individuals, the study deeply sequenced the blood TCR repertoires of about 5 healthy adults. Study-wide conclusions, independent of this receptor: Only blood was sampled, and tissue TCR repertoires likely differ from those in blood. Based on pairwise subsampling, the degree of clonotype sharing among donors was expected to be affected by sequencing depth. The small number of donors limited the genetic and exposure-history diversity represented.

Donors were healthy HIV-negative adults with no recently reported acute infections or vaccinations. Every donor was a Caucasian adult living in Nashville, Tennessee, USA. For unsorted samples, some 87 million PBMCs were counted, and genomic DNA was extracted using the QIAamp DNA Blood Mini kit. After blood collection by leukapheresis, PBMCs were isolated using Ficoll-Histopaque density gradient centrifugation and then cryopreserved in the vapor phase of liquid nitrogen. CDR1 SQVTM and CDR2 ANQGSEA are derived from the germline V gene. Counted from cysteine to phenylalanine, this CDR3 has 14 amino acids. The read is trimmed to its CDR3 DNA, 42 bases read in frame from base 1. After removal of 6 bases from V and 5 bases from J, the junction retains 8 bases not matched to a gene. TCR CDR3 regions were amplified from genomic DNA by multiplex PCR using the deep immunoSEQ assay. Extracted genomic DNA from each cell subset was spread evenly across all wells of several immunoSEQ 96-well plates, with each plate serving as a replicate. For unsorted PBMC, 300 ng of genomic DNA, equivalent to around 30,000 T cell genomes, went into each replicate PCR. Ten immunoSEQ deep assay plates were used to sequence unsorted PBMC genomic DNA. Purified libraries were measured with a Qubit 3.0 fluorometer, size-checked on a Bioanalyzer 2100, and measured again with the KAPA Library Quantification kit. Every immunoSEQ 96-well plate was sequenced on a separate single-read 150-cycle Illumina NextSeq 550 flow cell. As for how the authors treated the data: The immunoSEQ output contained only junctional sequences without quality scores, so filtering could not match that applied to full-length reads. Sequences were annotated with PyIR, a Python wrapper for IgBLAST v1.9, and V/J genes and CDR3 were assigned using IMGT germline references. Any read was removed if the V/J assignment was weak (E-value above 1e-6), the CDR3 was missing, or the read contained stop codons, out-of-frame junctions, or ambiguous translated residues. V3J clonotypes were defined by identical inferred V gene, J gene, and CDR3 amino acid sequence. To compute the percentage overlap between repertoires, the number of shared unique clonotypes was divided by the size of the smaller repertoire. RTK rarefaction, the Chao1 estimator, and Recon v2.1 estimates of unobserved clonotypes were used to assess repertoire richness. This is the immuneACCESS table as TCRdb keeps it, with only in-frame sequences that have V and J called. A part of the clones is gone; compared with another copy, unresolved V genes explain less than half, and the rest is unexplained. That table gives V, J and clone size, and the DNA gave D and trimming. The table for this sample lists fewer than 600,000 clones; around 78% of them were counted only once. Around 12% of the sample comes from the top ten.

This clone was seen a handful of times. Its cognate antigen has yet to be identified. One base away there is no much larger clone; base qualities are not given. The origin of this receptor is a woman in her thirties or forties in good health. Some clones in this sample may be carry-over from other donors' samples. Sequences were obtained from PBMCs. The chain joins TRBV29-1 to TRBJ2-3; 10 bases in between match TRBD2. CDR3 region: CSVRSSGSIDTQYF. The DNA is TGCAGCGTCCGTTCTAGCGGGAGTATAGATACGCAGTATTTT.